The clone carrying this TCR beta chain was observed many times. Its antigen is unidentified. The CDR3 consists of 11 residues. Trimming stripped 6 bases from V and 4 bases from J, with 9 bases between. Germline lookup yields CDR1 SQVTM and CDR2 ANQGSEA. Separate cDNA molecules each had unique molecular identifiers attached to them. TCRdb redid the calling of the 5' RACE reads with MiXCR, one entry per CDR3 protein. Of fewer than 65,000 distinct CDR3 sequences in the sample, approximately 10% were seen once. This record comes from a study of early T cells in non-severe SARS-CoV-2 infection. Whole-study context: RNA in bulk from unsorted whole blood was sequenced, and chains were unpaired. The study's findings and limits: VDJdb matching skewed toward anti-spike CD8 responses, missing private and CD4 specificities.

Specimen: whole blood. V is TRBV29-1 and J is TRBJ1-2; possible D gene TRBD1, 5 bases. This clonotype originated in an adult who was a healthcare worker with PCR-confirmed SARS-CoV-2 infection or an uninfected control (not recorded which). For the CDR3, the DNA is TGCAGCGTGGGAGACAGCTATGGCTACACCTTC. Amino acids: CSVGDSYGYTF.